The 19 T cell receptor beta chains given below trace back to one sample, sequenced in a study of T cell responses to AZD1222 COVID-19 vaccine. TCRdb's copy holds only in-frame clones and misses some; the assay was immunoSEQ multiplex PCR. The data hold 150,000 or so clones, with 90% to 95% observed a single time. Sequenced here: peripheral blood, sampled on day 0 of AZD1222 vaccination. The receptors originated from an adult in good health.

The CDR3 sequence is CASSKGGMSTDTQYF. CDR3 in DNA: TGTGCCAGCAGTAAAGGGGGGATGAGCACAGATACGCAGTATTTT. The chain is built from TRBV5-4 and TRBJ2-3, with D perhaps assigned TRBD1 or TRBD2 (6 bases each). The CDR3 spans 15 residues. Trimming shortened V by 5 bases and J by 0 bases, and 13 bases separated the two germline ends. Germline CDR1 reads SGHNT; CDR2 reads YYREEE (reference sequence).

This clone is a singleton in its sample. This sequence joins TRBV6-6 and TRBJ2-2; TRBD1 matches at 9 bases. This CDR3 comprises 18 residues. Germline values: CDR1 MNHNY, CDR2 SVGAGI (reference sequence). Unmatched junction bases numbered 11, after V lost 5 bases and J lost 1 base. CDR3 loop: CASSHGQGRPRNTGELFF. The CDR3 bases are TGTGCCAGCAGTCACGGACAGGGGCGGCCCAGGAACACCGGGGAGCTGTTTTTT.

This sequence joins TRBV20-1 and TRBJ2-7, with D possibly matching TRBD1 (6 bases). Germline CDR1 DFQATT, CDR2 SNEGSKA (reference sequence). The CDR3 runs to 11 residues. Trimming cost V 7 bases and J 5 bases, with 12 bases left between them. The CDR3 DNA follows: TGCAGTGACGTCAGGGGCGACGAGCAGTACTTC. It codes for CSDVRGDEQYF.

The V and J genes are TRBV24-1 and TRBJ2-2; possibly TRBD1 or TRBD2 for D (6 bases each). The CDR3 spans 14 residues. Germline assignment: CDR1 KGHDR and CDR2 SFDVKD. Trimming shortened V by 9 bases and J by 4 bases, and 14 bases separated the two germline ends. The CDR3 DNA sequence: TGTGCCACCCTACTACAGGGAGGCACCGGGGAGCTGTTTTTT. Residues: CATLLQGGTGELFF.

This rearrangement joins TRBV11-1 to TRBJ2-1; TRBD1 agrees at 9 bases. Germline trimming cut 5 bases from V and 4 bases from J; bases unmatched to any gene: 9. This CDR3 is 16 amino acids long. The germline V gene encodes CDR1 SGHAT and CDR2 FQDESV (reference sequence). CDR3 nucleotide sequence: TGTGCCAGCAGCCCGAACGGACAGGGGAAATACAATGAGCAGTTCTTC. As protein: CASSPNGQGKYNEQFF.

The chain carries TRBV7-9 and TRBJ2-7; D uncertain. The V end was cut by 5 bases, the J end by 0 bases, with 17 bases between. CDR1 SEHNR and CDR2 FQNEAQ come from the germline V gene (reference sequence). The CDR3 runs 16 residues. In DNA, the CDR3 is TGTGCCAGCAGCCCACTCCCAGGCCGCTACTCCTACGAGCAGTACTTC. This translates into CASSPLPGRYSYEQYF.

The rearrangement uses TRBV5-1 and TRBJ2-6, with TRBD2 as a possible D gene (5 bases). Trimming removed 7 bases at V and 4 bases at J, with 12 bases between. The CDR3 loop spans 14 amino acids. From germline, CDR1 is SGHRS and CDR2 YFSETQ. For the CDR3, the DNA is TGCGCCAGCGAGGGAAAGCCCGGGGCCAACGTCCTGACTTTC. The encoded protein is CASEGKPGANVLTF.

The chain has TRBV27 and TRBJ1-4; weak D call: TRBD1 (6 bases). There are 14 residues in the CDR3. Looked up from germline, CDR1 is MNHEY and CDR2 is SMNVEV (reference sequence). The germline V and J ends were trimmed by 4 bases and 9 bases, with 15 bases remaining between them. CDR3 DNA: TGTGCCAGCAGTTCCCTCGGGGGGGCTAAAAAACTGTTTTTT. This gives the protein CASSSLGGAKKLFF.

The chain combines TRBV28 with TRBJ1-5; D might be TRBD1 (5 bases). Between the trimmed V and J ends, which lost 11 bases and 2 bases, there was a span of 10 bases. Germline V gene sequence: CDR1 MDHEN, CDR2 SYDVKM. CDR3 length: 12 amino acids. The chain's CDR3 is CAARDGNQPQHF. The CDR3 DNA reads as TGTGCCGCAAGGGACGGCAATCAGCCCCAGCATTTT.

The chain has TRBV19 and TRBJ2-2, with a possible D match to TRBD1 (6 bases). Trimming removed 1 base from V and 8 bases from J, with 11 bases in between. The CDR3 totals 14 residues. Looked up from germline, CDR1 is LNHDA and CDR2 is SQIVND (reference sequence). CDR3 amino acids: CASSIAQGVGELFF. The CDR3 region has the DNA TGTGCCAGTAGTATAGCACAGGGTGTGGGGGAGCTGTTTTTT.

The rearrangement joins TRBV2 to TRBJ2-6; tentatively, D is TRBD2 (5 bases). CDR1 and CDR2 (germline): SNHLY, FYNNEI. Trimming removed 4 bases at V and 0 bases at J, with 13 bases between. This CDR3 spans 17 amino acids. In DNA form, the CDR3 reads TGTGCCAGCAGTGGGCTGAGGGTCAACTCTGGGGCCAACGTCCTGACTTTC. Amino acid sequence: CASSGLRVNSGANVLTF.

Only one count was recorded for this clone. This rearrangement joins TRBV19 to TRBJ1-5; the match to TRBD1 covers 7 bases. The CDR3 covers 16 residues. J gave up 2 bases and V 7 bases, and 11 bases lay outside the gene matches. The germline V gene has CDR1 LNHDA and CDR2 SQIVND (reference sequence). The CDR3 sequence is CASTLKIGTGNQPQHF. The CDR3 nucleotides read TGTGCCAGTACCCTTAAAATTGGGACAGGCAATCAGCCCCAGCATTTT.

CDR3 region: CASSPSGGRGAYNEQFF. The CDR3, as DNA: TGTGCCAGCAGCCCCTCGGGGGGCAGGGGAGCCTACAATGAGCAGTTCTTC. The chain combines TRBV7-3 with TRBJ2-1, with D possibly TRBD2 on 7 matching bases. Germline-derived CDR1 and CDR2 are SGHTA and FQGTGA. Between the trimmed V and J ends, which lost 5 bases and 2 bases, there was a span of 19 bases. This CDR3 comprises 17 residues.

The chain employs TRBV5-6 and TRBJ1-2; no clear D gene. CDR3 size: 16 residues. Germline lookup yields CDR1 SGHDT and CDR2 YYEEEE. Deletions cut 0 bases from V and 1 base from J, with 13 bases between. The chain's CDR3 is CASSLVGVRSNYGYTF. CDR3 bases: TGTGCCAGCAGCTTGGTCGGGGTACGGAGTAACTATGGCTACACCTTC.

V is TRBV7-2 and J is TRBJ2-7; D perhaps matches TRBD1 (6 bases). CDR1 is SGHTA, CDR2 FQGNSA, per germline. The CDR3 is 12 residues long. V lost 3 bases to trimming and J lost 4 bases, with 7 bases between them. The CDR3 coding sequence is TGTGCCAGCAGCTTTAGGGGGTACGAGCAGTACTTC. Translating it yields CASSFRGYEQYF. Based on the CDR3 plus reference TRBV7-2 and TRBJ2-7, the full variable domain is GAGVSQSPSNKVTEKGKDVELRCDPISGHTALYWYRQSLGQGLEFLIYFQGNSAPDKSGLPSDRFSAERTGGSVSTLTIQRTQQEDSAVYLCASSFRGYEQYFGPGTRLTVT.

This clone was found once. The chain combines TRBV11-3 with TRBJ1-1; maybe TRBD1 (5 bases). The germline gives CDR1 SGHNT, CDR2 YENEEA. The CDR3 totals 14 residues. Trimming left V 5 bases short and J 2 bases short, with 12 bases between. The CDR3: CASSPAGGNTEAFF. In nucleotides, the CDR3 is TGTGCCAGCAGCCCCGCGGGGGGTAACACTGAAGCTTTCTTT.

The chain employs TRBV7-2 and TRBJ2-4; 7 bases match TRBD1. The CDR3 length is 18 residues. Germline values: CDR1 SGHTA, CDR2 FQGNSA. Trimming at V came to 5 bases and at J to 0 bases, leaving 13 bases not matched to a gene. CDR3 sequence (DNA): TGTGCCAGCAGCCCCCGTCCGGGACAGACACTAGCCAAAAACATTCAGTACTTC. Protein sequence: CASSPRPGQTLAKNIQYF.

V is TRBV28 and J is TRBJ2-7; D tentatively reads TRBD1 or TRBD2 (5 bases each). The CDR3 totals 20 residues. Germline loops: CDR1 MDHEN, CDR2 SYDVKM. The V end was cut by 3 bases, the J end by 0 bases, with 27 bases between. The CDR3 DNA follows: TGTGCCAGCAGTTTGGGTAGAAGGGAATTTCTTCTGGGGGTCTCCTACGAGCAGTACTTC. Residues: CASSLGRREFLLGVSYEQYF.

The chain carries TRBV19 and TRBJ1-2, with 9 bases aligning to TRBD1. Germline V gene sequence: CDR1 LNHDA, CDR2 SQIVND (reference sequence). CDR3 size: 17 residues. Trimming took 6 bases from V and 4 from J; bases not matched to a gene: 15. The CDR3 nucleotides read TGTGCCAGTAGCACCAAGCCGGGACAGGGCTTTCTCTATGGCTACACCTTC. Translated: CASSTKPGQGFLYGYTF.